This T cell receptor beta chain was observed in a study of blood T cell repertoires in COVID-19. Methods used by the authors: Amplified reference gene primers provided the basis for estimating nucleated cell counts. Only in-frame clones appear in the TCRdb table, and some are missing; sequencing was by immunoSEQ multiplex PCR. V, J and clone size reflect that table, while D and trimming were determined from the DNA. The sample yields tens of thousands of clones, approximately 83% seen once. With 6 bases clipped from V and 5 bases from J, the junction kept 7 bases outside the gene matches. CDR1 and CDR2 from the germline V gene are LGHDT and YNNKEL (reference sequence). The CDR3 is 15 amino acids.

This clonotype was obtained from a woman aged 80 or over with COVID-19, enrolled during active disease. The chain uses TRBV3-1 (or the pseudogene TRBV3-2) and TRBJ2-5; 12 bases match TRBD2. The specimen sequenced was peripheral blood. The chain's CDR3 is CASRPGLAGGETQYF. The CDR3 nucleotides are TGTGCCAGCAGACCGGGACTAGCGGGCGGGGAGACCCAGTACTTC.